This TCR beta chain was recovered during a study of PD-L1 blockade in urothelial cancer. On the study more broadly: Patients commenced intravenous atezolizumab, 1,200 mg every 3 weeks, at some point between 2012 and 2014. Analysis of the blood was performed 3 weeks (second dose) and 6 weeks after treatment start.

Clones were read by immunoSEQ multiplex PCR, and TCRdb kept only the in-frame ones, dropping some. The repertoire holds 35,000 to 40,000 clones, with approximately 80% as singletons. Trimming removed 4 bases from V and 3 bases from J, with 6 bases in between. This CDR3 has 11 residues. Germline V gene lookup returns CDR1 GTSNPN and CDR2 SVGIG (reference sequence). Patients were living with locally advanced or metastatic urothelial carcinoma. Findings and caveats of the study: Pretreatment TCR clonality in blood under the median foretold superior survival.

Remarks on this clone: As yet, its antigen is unknown.

This sample comprised PBMCs, obtained around atezolizumab (anti-PD-L1) treatment. The source is a man between 60 and 70 years old with urothelial cancer. The chain carries TRBV30 and TRBJ1-1, with TRBD1 as a possible D gene (5 bases). This CDR3 is CAWTRDTEAFF. CDR3 bases: TGTGCCTGGACCAGGGACACTGAAGCTTTCTTT.